The entry below gives a single TCR beta chain sequence along with its context. What it binds is unknown. Trimming pared 2 bases from V and 7 bases from J, leaving 18 bases between. The CDR3 is 15 amino acids. The V gene's germline CDR1 is MNHGY and CDR2 SAAAGT. This sample was included in a study of identical twins. Regarding the study as a whole: Diverse VJ usage suggested most zero-insertion clonotypes were not invariant T cells. Out-of-frame alpha sequences common to twins were enriched for low generation probability.

A single record per CDR3 protein comes from TCRdb applying MiXCR to the 5' RACE reads. The sample has under 900,000 distinct CDR3 sequences, around 12% seen once. The same data also went into a second study, on yellow fever vaccine responses in identical twins.

The chain employs TRBV6-8 and TRBJ2-7; tentatively, D is TRBD1 (7 bases). The sequence was obtained from a woman under 30 in good health. The sequencing sample was made of PBMCs. The CDR3 bases are TGTGCCAGCAGTTACCATACGGCCCAGGGGGGTGAGCAGTACGTC. Translating gives CASSYHTAQGGEQYV.